The next 19 T cell receptor beta chains were all read from a single sample in a study of shared clonotypes between healthy human individuals. Clones were read by immunoSEQ multiplex PCR, and TCRdb kept only the in-frame ones, dropping some. Here the sample spans about 1.1 million clones, about 80% being singletons. Sequenced sample: memory CD4+ T cells from PBMCs. Subset indicated: CD45RA-negative fraction. These receptors came from a man aged 18 to 29 in good health. Some clones in this sample may be carry-over from other donors' samples.

The chain joins TRBV11-3 to TRBJ1-1, with D unresolved. The CDR3 is made up of 13 amino acids. Germline V gives CDR1 SGHNT, CDR2 YENEEA. V was shortened by 2 bases and J by 1 base, with 5 bases between the two germline ends. The CDR3 sequence: CASSLMRNTEAFF. CDR3 DNA sequence: TGTGCCAGCAGCTTAATGCGGAACACTGAAGCTTTCTTT. Complete variable domain (other parts from reference TRBV11-3 and TRBJ1-1): EAGVVQSPRYKIIEKKQPVAFWCNPISGHNTLYWYLQNLGQGPELLIRYENEEAVDDSQLPKDRFSAERLKGVDSTLKIQPAELGDSAVYLCASSLMRNTEAFFGQGTRLTVV.

CDR3 sequence (DNA): TGTGCCAGCATGCCAGCAGTTTATGGTGGCGGGAATCGGGAGACCCAGTACTTC. Translation gives CASMPAVYGGGNRETQYF. This sequence joins TRBV27 and TRBJ2-5; weak D call: TRBD2 (6 bases). CDR3 length: 18 amino acids. Per germline, CDR1 MNHEY and CDR2 SMNVEV (reference sequence). V was trimmed by 7 bases and J by 5 bases, leaving 29 bases between them.

The rearrangement links TRBV29-1 to TRBJ2-1, with 11 bases fitting TRBD2. CDR3 length: 13 amino acids. Germline V gene sequence: CDR1 SQVTM, CDR2 ANQGSEA. Trimming took 7 bases from V and 4 from J; bases not matched to a gene: 3. As DNA, the CDR3 is TGCAGCGCGGGACTAGCGGAATACAATGAGCAGTTCTTC. It specifies CSAGLAEYNEQFF.

The chain employs TRBV28 and TRBJ1-4; D is uncertain. V dropped 5 bases and J dropped 7 bases, with 11 bases sitting between them. Germline V gene data show CDR1 as MDHEN and CDR2 as SYDVKM. The length of the CDR3 is 13 residues. The CDR3 is CASSPQLSEKLFF. The CDR3 nucleotides are TGTGCCAGCAGTCCCCAGCTATCTGAAAAACTGTTTTTT.

The rearrangement joins TRBV27 to TRBJ2-7, with 7 bases aligning to TRBD2. CDR3 length: 13 amino acids. The germline V gene encodes CDR1 MNHEY and CDR2 SMNVEV (reference sequence). Unmatched junction bases numbered 5, after V lost 5 bases and J lost 4 bases. CDR3 sequence reads: CASSKRERYEQYF. CDR3 nucleotides: TGTGCCAGCAGTAAGCGGGAAAGATACGAGCAGTACTTC.

This chain connects TRBV28 to TRBJ1-1; 9 bases match TRBD1. The germline gives CDR1 MDHEN, CDR2 SYDVKM. V was clipped by 5 bases and J by 6 bases; unmatched bases: 10. This CDR3 is 15 amino acids long. The CDR3 region has the DNA TGTGCCAGCAGTCTCCTCCCTGGGGACAGGGCTGAAGCTTTCTTT. This encodes CASSLLPGDRAEAFF.

The chain couples TRBV2 to TRBJ1-5; TRBD1 agrees at 10 bases. Losses at the gene ends were 3 bases for V and 4 bases for J; bases not matched to a gene: 9. The CDR3 consists of 17 residues. Germline V gene data show CDR1 as SNHLY and CDR2 as FYNNEI. This chain's CDR3 is CASSDRQGAIGNQPQHF. The CDR3 nucleotides read TGTGCCAGCAGTGACCGACAGGGGGCCATAGGGAATCAGCCCCAGCATTTT.

The chain links TRBV25-1 to TRBJ1-2; D gene uncertain. The CDR3 spans 12 residues. Germline assignment: CDR1 MGHDK and CDR2 SYGVNS. The germline V and J ends were trimmed by 9 bases and 0 bases, with 8 bases remaining between them. CDR3 region: CASQRANYGYTF. CDR3 coding DNA: TGTGCCAGTCAGAGGGCTAACTATGGCTACACCTTC.

The chain joins TRBV6-5 to TRBJ1-1; perhaps TRBD1 as D (5 bases). V shed 5 bases and J shed 11 bases, with 18 bases lying between them. Germline-derived CDR1 and CDR2 are MNHEY and SVGAGI. The CDR3 spans 13 residues. CDR3 residues: CASSERRQSRAFF. The CDR3 DNA sequence: TGTGCCAGCAGTGAAAGGAGACAGTCCCGGGCTTTCTTT.

The chain has TRBV6-5 and TRBJ2-5; TRBD2 aligns across 7 bases. CDR1 is MNHEY and CDR2 is SVGAGI in the germline V gene. This CDR3 spans 15 amino acids. The J segment lost 4 bases and the V segment lost 2 bases, leaving 7 bases of the junction unmatched. CDR3 sequence: CASSYVGRPPETQYF. In nucleotides, the CDR3 is TGTGCCAGCAGTTACGTCGGGAGGCCTCCAGAGACCCAGTACTTC.

This chain uses TRBV7-2 with TRBJ1-1; D gene uncertain. The CDR3 totals 14 residues. V lost 4 bases and J 6 bases, leaving 15 bases between the germline ends. CDR1 is SGHTA and CDR2 is FQGNSA in the germline V gene. In nucleotides, the CDR3 is TGTGCCAGCAGCTCGAGGCGAGAGGCATCTGAAGCTTTCTTT. It translates to CASSSRREASEAFF.

This sequence joins TRBV5-1 and TRBJ2-7; no definite D call. The CDR3 loop spans 17 amino acids. The germline CDR1 and CDR2 sequences are SGHRS and YFSETQ. V lost 0 bases to trimming and J lost 5 bases, with 21 bases between them. The CDR3, as DNA: TGCGCCAGCAGCTTGGCTACGGGCATACCCTCGGGCGACGAGCAGTACTTC. This sequence encodes CASSLATGIPSGDEQYF.

This clone was counted only a few times. The chain is built from TRBV30 and TRBJ1-1; D unclear. The V gene's germline CDR1 is GTSNPN and CDR2 SVGIG (reference sequence). V lost 2 bases, J lost 8 bases, and 9 bases lay in between. The CDR3 loop spans 11 amino acids. The CDR3 reads CAWSSSPEAFF. Here the CDR3 DNA reads TGTGCCTGGAGTTCAAGCCCAGAAGCTTTCTTT.

V and J are TRBV5-6 and TRBJ2-7, with D possibly TRBD1 on 6 matching bases. The germline V gene has CDR1 SGHDT and CDR2 YYEEEE. The V gene lost 3 bases and the J gene lost 3 bases, with 19 bases spanning the gap. This CDR3 region has 16 residues. The CDR3 nucleotides read TGTGCCAGCAGCTCGGGTGGCAGGGGTGCCTACTACGAGCAGTACTTC. Encoded protein: CASSSGGRGAYYEQYF.

This clone was seen a handful of times. The genes are TRBV2 and TRBJ1-5, with 9 bases matching TRBD1. CDR1 SNHLY and CDR2 FYNNEI come from the germline V gene. CDR3 size: 14 residues. V was pared by 6 bases and J by 2 bases, with 2 bases of the junction left unmatched. DNA for the CDR3: TGTGCCAGCAGGGACAGGGGCGGCAATCAGCCCCAGCATTTT. Translating it yields CASRDRGGNQPQHF.

The rearrangement links TRBV19 to TRBJ1-4; D gene unclear. Trimming pared 7 bases from V and 4 bases from J, leaving 10 bases between. This CDR3 is 13 amino acids long. Per germline, CDR1 LNHDA and CDR2 SQIVND (reference sequence). The CDR3 DNA sequence: TGTGCCAGTACCAGGCGGATTAATGAAAAACTGTTTTTT. Residues: CASTRRINEKLFF. Full variable domain (remainder filled in from reference TRBV19 and TRBJ1-4): DGGITQSPKYLFRKEGQNVTLSCEQNLNHDAMYWYRQDPGQGLRLIYYSQIVNDFQKGDIAEGYSVSREKKESFPLTVTSAQKNPTAFYLCASTRRINEKLFFGSGTQLSVL.

With regard to this clone: Distinct nucleotide sequences in the sample also encode this CDR3. This rearrangement joins TRBV5-6 to TRBJ2-5; 8 bases line up with TRBD1. The CDR3 loop spans 14 amino acids. In germline, CDR1 is SGHDT, CDR2 YYEEEE. The ends lost 4 bases at V and 1 base at J; junction bases unmatched: 3. This CDR3 is CASSLDRAQETQYF. Written as DNA, the CDR3 is TGTGCCAGCAGCCTGGACAGGGCCCAAGAGACCCAGTACTTC.

The rearrangement uses TRBV5-4 and TRBJ2-7, with 8 nucleotides matching TRBD2. The trim removed 4 bases at V and 5 bases at J, leaving 14 bases unmatched. Germline V gene lookup returns CDR1 SGHNT and CDR2 YYREEE (reference sequence). The length of the CDR3 is 16 residues. The CDR3 spells CASSTRTSSIPNEQYF. The CDR3 coding sequence is TGTGCCAGCAGCACCCGGACTAGCTCAATCCCAAACGAGCAGTACTTC. Full variable domain (remainder filled in from reference TRBV5-4 and TRBJ2-7): ETGVTQSPTHLIKTRGQQVTLRCSSQSGHNTVSWYQQALGQGPQFIFQYYREEENGRGNFPPRFSGLQFPNYSSELNVNALELDDSALYLCASSTRTSSIPNEQYFGPGTRLTVT.

As concerns this clone: This same CDR3 is encoded by further DNA sequences in the sample. This chain connects TRBV7-9 to TRBJ1-1; maybe TRBD1 (6 bases). Trimming left V 3 bases short and J 0 bases short, with 8 bases between. Germline V gene sequence: CDR1 SEHNR, CDR2 FQNEAQ (reference sequence). This CDR3 is built from 14 residues. CDR3 bases: TGTGCCAGCAGCTTGGGGGGCGTGAACACTGAAGCTTTCTTT. Amino acids: CASSLGGVNTEAFF.